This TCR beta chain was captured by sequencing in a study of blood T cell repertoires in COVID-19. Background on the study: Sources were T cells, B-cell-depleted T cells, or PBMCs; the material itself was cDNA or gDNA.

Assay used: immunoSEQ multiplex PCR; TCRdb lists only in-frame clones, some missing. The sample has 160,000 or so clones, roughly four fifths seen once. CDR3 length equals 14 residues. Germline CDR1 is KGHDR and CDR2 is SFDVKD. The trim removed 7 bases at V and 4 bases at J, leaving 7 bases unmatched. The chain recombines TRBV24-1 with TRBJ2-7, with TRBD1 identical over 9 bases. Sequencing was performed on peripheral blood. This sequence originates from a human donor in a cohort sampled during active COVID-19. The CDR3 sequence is CATRQGAPSYEQYF. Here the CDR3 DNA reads TGTGCCACCAGACAGGGGGCCCCCTCGTACGAGCAGTACTTC.